This T cell receptor beta chain was retrieved from a study of OX40 agonist ivuxolimab in advanced cancers. Study details: Hepatocellular carcinoma, melanoma, renal cell or head and neck cancer occurred in dose-escalation patients.

Patients had blood sampled at baseline and again on cycle 4 day 1 and cycle 7 day 1. V was clipped by 4 bases and J by 0 bases, with 25 bases between them. The CDR3 has 19 amino acids. Per the germline V gene, CDR1 is LGHNA and CDR2 is YSLEER. TCRdb's table, derived via immunoSEQ multiplex PCR, lists solely in-frame clones and lacks some. The sample holds roughly 30,000 clones, around nine tenths seen once. The chain is built from TRBV4-3 and TRBJ2-7; D is perhaps TRBD2 (5 bases). The TCR was taken from an adult with an advanced solid tumor such as melanoma, head and neck, liver or kidney cancer. Sequenced material: CD4+ or CD8+ T cells sorted from blood, taken in a trial of the OX40 agonist ivuxolimab. CDR3 in DNA: TGCGCCAGCAGCCTCGCCCCCCTTTTAACGGGAAGAAGCTCCTACGAGCAGTACTTC. It is translated as CASSLAPLLTGRSSYEQYF.